The 18 T cell receptor beta chains in this list originate from one sample, sequenced in a study of patients and donors after allogeneic stem cell transplantation (TCRdb year 2020). Library preparation used RT-PCR. Sequencing used a NextSeq 550. In-frame beta chains were kept once TCRdb had trimmed the public reads at Q25 with fastp and called clones with MiXCR. A single entry per CDR3 protein holds the most common genes and DNA from its merged rows. Across this sample there are about a million distinct CDR3 sequences, with roughly 18% seen only once. The ten largest clonotypes hold 5% to 6.5% of the sample. The sequencing input was blood, either unsorted or a sorted T cell fraction (not recorded which). All receptors derive from a human donor who was either an allogeneic HSCT recipient or a stem cell or donor lymphocyte infusion donor (not recorded which). It is not recorded whose cells these are; they may come from a transplant donor.

This clonotype has more than one count but fewer than ten. The rearrangement uses TRBV12-3 or TRBV12-4 and TRBJ2-5, with TRBD1 as a possible D gene (6 bases). The CDR3 is 14 amino acids. V lost 7 bases and J lost 1, with 13 bases in between. CDR3 sequence: CASTTGRIQETQYF. CDR3 coding DNA: TGTGCCAGCACCACAGGGCGAATCCAAGAGACCCAGTACTTC.

This clonotype was counted between two and nine times. The chain uses TRBV7-3 and TRBJ2-2; 9 bases line up with TRBD2. Germline assignment: CDR1 SGHTA and CDR2 FQGTGA. The CDR3 extends over 15 amino acids. The V gene end was trimmed by 5 bases and the J gene end by 3 bases; junction bases not matched to a gene: 4. CDR3 coding DNA: TGTGCCAGCAGCCTTAGCGGGGGTGACACCGGGGAGCTGTTTTTT. Protein: CASSLSGGDTGELFF.

This clonotype was counted only a few times. This chain uses TRBV12-3 or TRBV12-4 with TRBJ2-3; TRBD2 is a possible D gene (7 bases). This CDR3 comprises 14 residues. Trimming removed 3 bases at V and 6 bases at J, with 13 bases between. DNA of the CDR3: TGTGCCAGCAGTTTTGGGGGGGGCCGGGATACGCAGTATTTT. As protein: CASSFGGGRDTQYF.

This clonotype has just a few counts. The rearrangement links TRBV20-1 to TRBJ2-2; D is possibly TRBD1 or TRBD2 (5 bases each). The V end was cut by 1 base, the J end by 4 bases, with 10 bases between. CDR1 is DFQATT and CDR2 is SNEGSKA in the germline V gene (reference sequence). This CDR3 comprises 14 residues. For the CDR3, the DNA is TGCAGTGCTAGAGTAGGGACCTCCACCGGGGAGCTGTTTTTT. As protein: CSARVGTSTGELFF.

This clonotype turned up a few times. The rearrangement uses TRBV4-1 and TRBJ2-7; tentative D call: TRBD1 (6 bases). Looked up from germline, CDR1 is MGHRA and CDR2 is YSYEKL. The CDR3 is 15 residues long. Trimming removed 3 bases at V and 3 bases at J, with 15 bases between. In nucleotides, the CDR3 is TGCGCCAGCAGCCAGATCGAACAGGGATACTACGAGCAGTACTTC. Encoded protein: CASSQIEQGYYEQYF.

In this sample, this clonotype turned up a few times. The J gene is TRBJ1-4, the V gene TRBV5-1, with TRBD1 matching over 7 bases. The V gene end was trimmed by 0 bases and the J gene end by 7 bases; junction bases not matched to a gene: 9. CDR3 length: 16 amino acids. Germline V CDR1 and CDR2: SGHRS, YFSETQ. CDR3 sequence: CASSLGTGRGGEKLFF. For the CDR3, the DNA is TGCGCCAGCAGCTTGGGGACAGGCCGTGGGGGTGAAAAACTGTTTTTT.

The chain links TRBV12-3 or TRBV12-4 to TRBJ2-5; D call uncertain. Trimming removed 2 bases from V and 5 bases from J, with 15 bases in between. This CDR3 comprises 15 residues. The CDR3 protein is CASSLRLDGVETQYF. The CDR3, as DNA: TGTGCCAGCAGTTTAAGGCTGGACGGCGTGGAGACCCAGTACTTC.

The J gene is TRBJ1-2, the V gene TRBV2; possible D gene TRBD1, 6 bases. Germline V gives CDR1 SNHLY, CDR2 FYNNEI. Trimming pared 8 bases from V and 5 bases from J, leaving 12 bases between. The CDR3 totals 12 residues. The DNA of the CDR3 is TGTGCCAGCTTGGACAGTACTTATGGCTACACCTTC. It is translated as CASLDSTYGYTF.

The chain is built from TRBV6-5 and TRBJ2-7, with D maybe TRBD2 (6 bases). Trimming removed 4 bases at V and 4 bases at J, with 17 bases between. This CDR3 is built from 15 residues. Germline V gene lookup returns CDR1 MNHEY and CDR2 SVGAGI. DNA for the CDR3: TGTGCCAGCAGTTCCAACCTAGACAGCGGGTACGAGCAGTACTTC. It is translated as CASSSNLDSGYEQYF.

The rearrangement links TRBV24-1 to TRBJ1-2; D is unresolved. The CDR3 covers 13 residues. With 1 base removed from V and 6 bases from J, the gap between germline ends came to 8 bases. The germline CDR1 and CDR2 sequences are KGHDR and SFDVKD. CDR3 in DNA: TGTGCCACCAGTGATTTATGGGGAAATGGCTACACCTTC. It codes for CATSDLWGNGYTF.

CDR3 protein: CSASGGAGEQYF. As DNA, the CDR3 is TGCAGTGCTAGCGGGGGGGCTGGCGAGCAGTACTTC. V is TRBV20-1 and J is TRBJ2-7, with 8 bases that match TRBD2. Germline values: CDR1 DFQATT, CDR2 SNEGSKA (reference sequence). This CDR3 is 12 amino acids long. The ends lost 3 bases at V and 6 bases at J; junction bases unmatched: 4.

The V gene is TRBV6-5, the J gene TRBJ1-2, with 7 bases fitting TRBD1. The germline gives CDR1 MNHEY, CDR2 SVGAGI. J was trimmed by 1 base and V by 4 bases; bases with no gene match: 9. The CDR3 spans 16 residues. Here the CDR3 reads CASSSGTEKFNYGYTF. The DNA of the CDR3 is TGTGCCAGCAGTTCCGGGACAGAAAAATTTAACTATGGCTACACCTTC.

CDR3 protein: CASSSPFGSGSACEQYF. As DNA, the CDR3 is TGTGCCAGCAGTTCCCCTTTTGGTAGCGGGAGTGCTTGCGAGCAGTACTTC. The rearrangement uses TRBV28 and TRBJ2-7, with TRBD2 matching over 9 bases. Looked up from germline, CDR1 is MDHEN and CDR2 is SYDVKM. V lost 4 bases to trimming and J lost 6 bases; unmatched junction nucleotides: 16. This CDR3 comprises 17 residues.

V usage is TRBV15 and J usage is TRBJ2-5; D is undetermined. Germline V lookup: CDR1 LNHNV, CDR2 YYDKDF (reference sequence). Trimming cost V 0 bases and J 5 bases, with 13 bases left between them. The CDR3 sequence is 15 residues long. The CDR3 DNA sequence: TGTGCCACCAGCAGAGATCGTGTAGGGCAGGAGACCCAGTACTTC. This sequence encodes CATSRDRVGQETQYF.

This clonotype was counted ten times or more. The gene calls are TRBV12-3 or TRBV12-4 and TRBJ2-7; no clear D. This CDR3 is 11 amino acids long. The V end was cut by 6 bases, the J end by 6 bases, with 9 bases between. The DNA of the CDR3 is TGTGCCAGCAGCTTATCAGGCGAGCAGTACTTC. Translated, it gives CASSLSGEQYF.

Only a few counts were recorded for this clonotype. The J gene is TRBJ2-7, the V gene TRBV6-5; either TRBD1 or TRBD2 may fit D (6 bases each). The germline V gene encodes CDR1 MNHEY and CDR2 SVGAGI. V lost 2 bases, J lost 3 bases, and 11 bases lay in between. This CDR3 is built from 14 residues. CDR3 protein: CASSYNGGYYEQYF. In DNA form, the CDR3 reads TGTGCCAGCAGTTACAACGGGGGCTACTACGAGCAGTACTTC.

A few counts support this clonotype. The rearrangement links TRBV7-2 to TRBJ2-3, with 10 bases aligning to TRBD2. The germline V gene encodes CDR1 SGHTA and CDR2 FQGNSA. This CDR3 has 17 amino acids. V lost 0 bases, J lost 3 bases, and 6 bases stayed unmatched. CDR3 nucleotides: TGTGCCAGCAGCTTAGCGCCAGCGGGGGGGCCGACAGATACGCAGTATTTT. It translates to CASSLAPAGGPTDTQYF.

The chain joins TRBV20-1 to TRBJ2-6; the match to TRBD1 covers 10 bases. Germline V gene sequence: CDR1 DFQATT, CDR2 SNEGSKA (reference sequence). J lost 4 bases, V lost 6 bases, and 9 bases had no gene match. CDR3 length: 16 residues. Here the CDR3 DNA reads TGCAGTGCCTACGGGACAGGGGTGTACGGGGCCAACGTCCTGACTTTC. It is translated as CSAYGTGVYGANVLTF.